Detailed here is one TCR beta chain. Antigen specificity is unknown. Researchers ran the PCR with 60 Vbeta and 13 Jbeta primers. Sequencing used immunoSEQ multiplex PCR; TCRdb keeps in-frame clones, though not all of them. The top ten clones hold roughly 0.75% of a sample with about 200,000 clones, 75% to 90% of them seen once. The data originate from a study of cytomegalovirus exposure and HLA in healthy donors. Study outcomes and limitations: For most TCR sequences rarity was the rule, although some public TCRs occurred in many donors.

Germline trimming cut 5 bases from V and 3 bases from J; bases unmatched to any gene: 7. The CDR3 is 14 amino acids. Looked up from germline, CDR1 is MNHEY and CDR2 is SVGAGI. The rearrangement links TRBV6-5 to TRBJ2-7; TRBD2 agrees at 7 bases. Sequenced input: PBMCs. This TCR was sampled from a boy aged 2-9 years in good health and CMV-seronegative. The CDR3 loop reads CASSGTTQYYEQYF. The CDR3, as DNA: TGTGCCAGCAGTGGGACTACCCAGTACTACGAGCAGTACTTC.